This T cell receptor (beta chain) was captured in a study of blood T cell repertoires in COVID-19. The data were produced by immunoSEQ multiplex PCR, yet TCRdb's version contains in-frame clones alone and is incomplete. The data contain roughly 16,000 clones, about four fifths of them singletons. This CDR3 spans 14 amino acids. Germline V lookup: CDR1 SNHLY, CDR2 FYNNEI. Turning to this clone: One junction end does not reproduce the germline sequence, and a read error may be involved.

Sequenced input: peripheral blood. The chain has TRBV2 and TRBJ2-7; 7 nucleotides align to TRBD1. This TCR derives from a man older than 75 with active COVID-19. The CDR3 reads CASTRQGLSNEQYF. The CDR3 bases are TGTGCCAGCACCAGACAGGGCCTCTCCAACGAGCAGTACTTC.